One sample yielded the 27 T cell receptor beta chains listed below, sequenced in a study of T cells after yellow fever vaccination (dated by TCRdb to between 2019 and 2020). In light of the paper, this sample's treatment or condition label describes: live attenuated yellow fever vaccine strain. Library preparation used 5' RACE. TCRdb lists the instrument as Illumina NovaSeq 6000. The raw public reads went through TCRdb reprocessing: fastp at Q25, MiXCR clone calling, in-frame beta chains kept. CDR3 protein duplicates are merged, each entry listing the most common genes and DNA. In all, the sample holds some 350,000 distinct CDR3 sequences, and roughly 4.3% of those were seen once. Approximately 24% of the sample belongs to the ten largest clones. Sequences were derived from PBMCs, sampled 5 days after the yellow fever booster vaccination. Receptors originate from a man in his late teens or twenties who received the YFV17D yellow fever vaccine.

The chain employs TRBV12-3 or TRBV12-4 and TRBJ1-2; D gene uncertain. The CDR3 loop spans 16 amino acids. The ends were cut back, 5 bases at V and 7 bases at J, with 23 bases in the middle. The CDR3 loop is CASSHTRTQDDGGYTF. The CDR3 DNA is TGTGCCAGCAGTCACACCCGGACGCAAGACGACGGTGGCTACACCTTC.

Many counts were recorded for this clonotype. V gene TRBV7-6 combines with J gene TRBJ1-6; 9 nucleotides align to TRBD1. The CDR3 runs to 15 residues. Germline CDR1 SGHVS, CDR2 FNYEAQ. Trimming cost V 1 base and J 10 bases; bases outside gene matches: 5. The chain's CDR3 is CASSLGDRANSPLHF. The DNA of the CDR3 is TGTGCCAGCAGCTTAGGGGACAGGGCCAACTCACCCCTCCACTTT.

The V call is TRBV27, the J call TRBJ2-7; D is undetermined. Germline lookup yields CDR1 MNHEY and CDR2 SMNVEV (reference sequence). The CDR3 length is 15 residues. With 3 bases removed from V and 0 bases from J, the gap between germline ends came to 12 bases. The CDR3 coding sequence is TGTGCCAGCAGTTTTCTGGGCCCAAGCTCCTACGAGCAGTACTTC. Protein: CASSFLGPSSYEQYF.

This clonotype came up a few times. Its ends do not fully match the called genes, so a read error is possible. The chain couples TRBV3-1 to TRBJ2-7, with D uncertain. CDR1 LGHDT and CDR2 YNNKEL come from the germline V gene (reference sequence). The CDR3 has 12 residues. CDR3 nucleotide sequence: TGTGCCAGCAGCCAAGGGTTGGCAGTCCCAGTCTTC. It encodes CASSQGLAVPVF.

The CDR3 reads CASSSPGGGNEKLFF. The CDR3 bases are TGTGCCAGCAGTTCCCCAGGCGGGGGGAATGAAAAACTGTTTTTT. The rearrangement joins TRBV27 to TRBJ1-4, with D maybe TRBD1 (5 bases). The CDR3 covers 15 residues. Germline-derived CDR1 and CDR2 are MNHEY and SMNVEV (reference sequence). The V end was cut by 4 bases, the J end by 5 bases, with 14 bases between.

This clonotype was seen ten or more times. The chain is built from TRBV4-3 and TRBJ1-2; tentatively, D is TRBD1 (5 bases). Germline loops: CDR1 LGHNA, CDR2 YSLEER. The CDR3 sequence is 14 residues long. V was cut by 2 bases and J by 4 bases, with 11 bases left in between. The CDR3: CASSQSTDAYGYTF. CDR3 bases: TGCGCCAGCAGCCAATCGACAGACGCCTATGGCTACACCTTC.

This sequence joins TRBV5-1 and TRBJ1-1; the D gene is possibly TRBD1 (5 bases). The V end was cut by 3 bases, the J end by 4 bases, with 13 bases between. Germline V gene sequence: CDR1 SGHRS, CDR2 YFSETQ. The CDR3 extends over 14 amino acids. The chain's CDR3 is CASSSDAGGTEAFF. The CDR3, as DNA: TGCGCCAGCAGCTCAGATGCGGGGGGCACTGAAGCTTTCTTT. Full variable domain (remainder filled in from reference TRBV5-1 and TRBJ1-1): KAGVTQTPRYLIKTRGQQVTLSCSPISGHRSVSWYQQTPGQGLQFLFEYFSETQRNKGNFPGRFSGRQFSNSRSEMNVSTLELGDSALYLCASSSDAGGTEAFFGQGTRLTVV.

This clonotype was detected a few times. CDR3 loop: CATSDSGVAMGANVLTF. The CDR3 nucleotides are TGTGCCACCAGTGATTCCGGAGTAGCGATGGGGGCCAACGTCCTGACTTTC. This chain joins TRBV24-1 and TRBJ2-6; tentatively, D is TRBD2 (5 bases). V lost 2 bases and J lost 4, with 14 bases in between. This CDR3 comprises 17 residues. The germline V gene encodes CDR1 KGHDR and CDR2 SFDVKD.

There are many counts of this clonotype. The chain links TRBV18 to TRBJ2-3; no definite D call. The V and J ends lost 0 bases and 0 bases respectively, with 13 bases between them. In germline, CDR1 is KGHSH, CDR2 LQKENI. CDR3 size: 17 residues. The CDR3 coding sequence is TGTGCCAGCTCACCACCCCGGGTATCCGCTAGCACAGATACGCAGTATTTT. Its translation: CASSPPRVSASTDTQYF. The full variable domain, its missing parts supplied by reference TRBV18 and TRBJ2-3, is NAGVMQNPRHLVRRRGQEARLRCSPMKGHSHVYWYRQLPEEGLKFMVYLQKENIIDESGMPKERFSAEFPKEGPSILRIQQVVRGDSAAYFCASSPPRVSASTDTQYFGPGTRLTVL.

The rearrangement joins TRBV12-3 or TRBV12-4 to TRBJ1-1; D unresolved. Trimming left V 2 bases short and J 4 bases short, with 11 bases between. The CDR3 consists of 14 residues. The CDR3 protein is CASSLRLAFTEAFF. The CDR3, as DNA: TGTGCCAGCAGTTTAAGACTCGCTTTCACTGAAGCTTTCTTT.

The sample holds many counts of this clonotype. The chain recombines TRBV6-5 with TRBJ2-1; maybe TRBD2 (6 bases). Trimming removed 6 bases at V and 2 bases at J, with 14 bases between. The length of the CDR3 is 15 residues. CDR1 MNHEY and CDR2 SVGAGI come from the germline V gene. CDR3 nucleotide sequence: TGTGCCAGCAGCCTGAGCGGGTCGGCCTACAATGAGCAGTTCTTC. Translated, it gives CASSLSGSAYNEQFF.

In its sample, this clonotype was seen a few times. The chain joins TRBV7-2 to TRBJ2-7; no definite D call. V lost 4 bases and J 4 bases, leaving 11 bases between the germline ends. Germline CDR1 SGHTA, CDR2 FQGNSA. This CDR3 comprises 13 residues. CDR3 nucleotides: TGTGCCAGCAGCTCATTGATGGAATACGAGCAGTACTTC. Translating it yields CASSSLMEYEQYF.

There are a few counts of this clonotype. The chain couples TRBV7-2 to TRBJ2-3; maybe TRBD2 (5 bases). The length of the CDR3 is 15 residues. Germline V lookup: CDR1 SGHTA, CDR2 FQGNSA. V shed 1 base and J shed 6 bases, with 14 bases lying between them. The CDR3 here is CASSLDGSGSDTQYF. The CDR3 bases are TGTGCCAGCAGCTTAGATGGATCGGGGAGCGATACGCAGTATTTT.

CDR3 protein: CSAPTFTDTQYF. DNA for the CDR3: TGCAGTGCCCCGACCTTCACAGATACGCAGTATTTT. This chain uses TRBV20-1 with TRBJ2-3, with D uncertain. Germline V lookup: CDR1 DFQATT, CDR2 SNEGSKA (reference sequence). CDR3 length equals 12 residues. V was trimmed by 6 bases and J by 2 bases, leaving 9 bases between them.

V usage is TRBV19 and J usage is TRBJ2-5, with 7 bases fitting TRBD1. Trimming at V came to 8 bases and at J to 5 bases, leaving 14 bases not matched to a gene. Germline CDR1 reads LNHDA; CDR2 reads SQIVND (reference sequence). The length of the CDR3 is 15 residues. The CDR3 nucleotides read TGTGCCAGTGGAAGGGGGCGTCTAGCCGGGGAGACCCAGTACTTC. This encodes CASGRGRLAGETQYF.

The V and J genes are TRBV10-3 and TRBJ2-1; 8 nucleotides line up with TRBD1. Trimming cost V 8 bases and J 8 bases; bases outside gene matches: 20. Germline CDR1 and CDR2: ENHRY and SYGVKD. The CDR3 is 17 amino acids. The CDR3 region is CAIGRVWGRGLTYEQFF. The CDR3 DNA sequence: TGTGCCATCGGCCGGGTGTGGGGCAGGGGGCTTACGTATGAGCAGTTCTTC.

V and J are TRBV20-1 and TRBJ2-4, with TRBD2 as a possible D gene (5 bases). Looked up from germline, CDR1 is DFQATT and CDR2 is SNEGSKA (reference sequence). The CDR3 contains 15 residues. Trimming left V 0 bases short and J 7 bases short, with 16 bases between. The CDR3 DNA sequence: TGCAGTGCTAGAGAGGCAGGAGGTTTTCATAACATTCAGTACTTC. As protein: CSAREAGGFHNIQYF.

In this sample, this clonotype turned up many times. V and J are TRBV7-6 and TRBJ2-2; TRBD2 aligns across 10 bases. Per germline, CDR1 SGHVS and CDR2 FNYEAQ. The CDR3 spans 17 residues. V lost 5 bases to trimming and J lost 2 bases; unmatched junction nucleotides: 8. CDR3 sequence reads: CASSPTLAGVNTGELFF. The CDR3 region has the DNA TGTGCCAGCAGCCCTACCCTAGCGGGGGTAAACACCGGGGAGCTGTTTTTT.

The table lists this clonotype with a few counts. The chain carries TRBV7-9 and TRBJ1-6, with D possibly matching TRBD1 (6 bases). CDR3 length equals 15 residues. Trimming pared 6 bases from V and 3 bases from J, leaving 12 bases between. Germline V gene data show CDR1 as SEHNR and CDR2 as FQNEAQ (reference sequence). CDR3 protein: CASSQAGDYNSPLHF. As DNA, the CDR3 is TGTGCCAGCAGTCAGGCAGGGGACTATAATTCACCCCTCCACTTT. The full variable domain, completed using reference TRBV7-9 and TRBJ1-6, is DTGVSQNPRHKITKRGQNVTFRCDPISEHNRLYWYRQTLGQGPEFLTYFQNEAQLEKSRLLSDRFSAERPKGSFSTLEIQRTEQGDSAMYLCASSQAGDYNSPLHFGNGTRLTVT.

This clonotype was recorded at least ten times. V gene TRBV7-2 combines with J gene TRBJ2-3, with D unresolved. The V and J ends lost 2 bases and 5 bases respectively, with 14 bases between them. Germline loops: CDR1 SGHTA, CDR2 FQGNSA. The CDR3 has 15 residues. In nucleotides, the CDR3 is TGTGCCAGCAGCTTAACGCCAGGTAGAGGAGATACGCAGTATTTT. It translates to CASSLTPGRGDTQYF.

This clonotype was observed a few times. The chain uses TRBV4-1 and TRBJ2-5; D is unclear. V was cut by 2 bases and J by 5 bases, with 12 bases left in between. Germline V CDR1 and CDR2: MGHRA, YSYEKL. CDR3 length equals 14 residues. The CDR3: CASSQRASQETQYF. The CDR3 coding sequence is TGCGCCAGCAGCCAAAGGGCGAGCCAGGAGACCCAGTACTTC.

This clonotype was seen ten or more times. The chain is built from TRBV20-1 and TRBJ1-5; possible D gene TRBD1, 5 bases. CDR3 length: 15 residues. The V end was cut by 2 bases, the J end by 6 bases, with 17 bases between. Germline assignment: CDR1 DFQATT and CDR2 SNEGSKA (reference sequence). The CDR3 DNA follows: TGCAGTGCTAGAAATACAGGTCGGTCGGGTCAGCCCCAGCATTTT. The encoded protein is CSARNTGRSGQPQHF.

This clonotype was counted a few times. This chain links TRBV20-1 with TRBJ2-3, with 7 bases matching TRBD2. From germline, CDR1 is DFQATT and CDR2 SNEGSKA (reference sequence). This CDR3 spans 14 amino acids. The trim removed 6 bases at V and 4 bases at J, leaving 10 bases unmatched. CDR3 sequence (DNA): TGCAGTGCCCGGTCGCACAGCGGGGCAGATACGCAGTATTTT. Translation gives CSARSHSGADTQYF.

V and J are TRBV6-5 and TRBJ2-7; 8 bases fit TRBD2. From germline, CDR1 is MNHEY and CDR2 SVGAGI. There are 14 residues in the CDR3. V was clipped by 7 bases and J by 6 bases; unmatched bases: 11. This CDR3 is CASTHGRGATEQYF. As DNA, the CDR3 is TGTGCCAGCACCCACGGGAGGGGCGCGACCGAGCAGTACTTC.

J is TRBJ2-1 and V is TRBV5-1; 13 bases fit TRBD2. Germline loops: CDR1 SGHRS, CDR2 YFSETQ. Trimming cost V 4 bases and J 7 bases; bases outside gene matches: 5. The length of the CDR3 is 15 residues. The CDR3 sequence is CASSVLAGGPNEQFF. CDR3 DNA: TGCGCCAGCAGCGTACTAGCGGGGGGGCCAAATGAGCAGTTCTTC.

The sample holds a few counts of this clonotype. The V and J genes are TRBV5-6 and TRBJ2-1, with no clear D. The V gene's germline CDR1 is SGHDT and CDR2 YYEEEE. V was cut by 4 bases and J by 1 base, with 15 bases left in between. The length of the CDR3 is 16 residues. The CDR3 nucleotides read TGTGCCAGCAGCCTTGGCGGTCCCCGGTCCTACAATGAGCAGTTCTTC. Translation: CASSLGGPRSYNEQFF.

This clonotype appeared many times. The chain combines TRBV15 with TRBJ2-7, with 11 bases fitting TRBD2. The CDR3 extends over 15 amino acids. The J segment lost 3 bases and the V segment lost 5 bases, leaving 6 bases of the junction unmatched. CDR1 is LNHNV, CDR2 YYDKDF, per germline (reference sequence). The CDR3 DNA reads as TGTGCCACCAGCCACCGACTAGCGGGGATCTACGAGCAGTACTTC. Its translation: CATSHRLAGIYEQYF. The full variable domain, rest sourced from reference TRBV15 and TRBJ2-7, is DAMVIQNPRYQVTQFGKPVTLSCSQTLNHNVMYWYQQKSSQAPKLLFHYYDKDFNNEADTPDNFQSRRPNTSFCFLDIRSPGLGDTAMYLCATSHRLAGIYEQYFGPGTRLTVT.